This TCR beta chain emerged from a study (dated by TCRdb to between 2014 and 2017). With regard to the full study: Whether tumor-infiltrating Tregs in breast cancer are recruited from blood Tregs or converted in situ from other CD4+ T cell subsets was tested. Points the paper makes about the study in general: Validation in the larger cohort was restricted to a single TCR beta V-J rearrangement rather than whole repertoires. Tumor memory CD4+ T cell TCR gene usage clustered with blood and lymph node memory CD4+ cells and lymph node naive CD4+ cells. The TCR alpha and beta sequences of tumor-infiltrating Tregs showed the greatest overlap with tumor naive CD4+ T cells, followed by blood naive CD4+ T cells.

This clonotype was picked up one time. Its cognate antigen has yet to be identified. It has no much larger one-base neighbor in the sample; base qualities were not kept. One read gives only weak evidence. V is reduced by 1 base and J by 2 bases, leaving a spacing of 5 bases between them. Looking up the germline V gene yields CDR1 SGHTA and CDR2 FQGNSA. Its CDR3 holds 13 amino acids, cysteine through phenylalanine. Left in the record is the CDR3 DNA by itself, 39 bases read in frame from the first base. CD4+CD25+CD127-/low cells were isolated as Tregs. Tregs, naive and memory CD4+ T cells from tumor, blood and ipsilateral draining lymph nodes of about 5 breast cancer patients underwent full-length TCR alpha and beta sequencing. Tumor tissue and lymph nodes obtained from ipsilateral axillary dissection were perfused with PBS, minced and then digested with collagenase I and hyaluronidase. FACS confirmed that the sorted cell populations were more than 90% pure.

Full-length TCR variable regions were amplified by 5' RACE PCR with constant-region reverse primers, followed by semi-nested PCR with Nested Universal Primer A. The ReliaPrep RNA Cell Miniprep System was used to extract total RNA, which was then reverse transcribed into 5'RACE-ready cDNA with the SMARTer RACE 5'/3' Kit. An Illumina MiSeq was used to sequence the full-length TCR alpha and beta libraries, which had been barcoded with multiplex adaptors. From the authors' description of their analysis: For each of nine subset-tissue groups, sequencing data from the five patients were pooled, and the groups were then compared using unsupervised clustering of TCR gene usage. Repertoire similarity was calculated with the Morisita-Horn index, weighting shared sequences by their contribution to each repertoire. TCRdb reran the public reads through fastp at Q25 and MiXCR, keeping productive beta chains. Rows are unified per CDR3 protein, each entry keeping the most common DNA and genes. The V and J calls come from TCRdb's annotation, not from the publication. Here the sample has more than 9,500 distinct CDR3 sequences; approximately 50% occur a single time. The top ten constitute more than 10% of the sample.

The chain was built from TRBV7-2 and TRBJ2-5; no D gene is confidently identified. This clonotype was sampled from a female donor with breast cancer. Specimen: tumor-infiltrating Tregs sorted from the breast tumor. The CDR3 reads CASSLVGQETQYF. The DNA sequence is TGTGCCAGCAGCTTAGTCGGACAAGAGACCCAGTACTTC.